Listed below are T cell receptor beta chains from one sample, sequenced in a study of Tregs in tolerant kidney transplant recipients. Assay used: immunoSEQ multiplex PCR; TCRdb lists only in-frame clones, some missing. The table records roughly 68,000 clones, roughly 84% of them present only once. Sample: CD4+ T cells from blood. These receptors originate from a human donor in good health. CDR3s include the opening cysteine and the closing phenylalanine or tryptophan. The D gene is left open where the match is weak. Clone size is not always given. Where it is, it says once, few, many or a class for expanded clones.

D gene,V gene,clone size,CDR3 length,J gene,CDR3 protein,CDR3 DNA
TRBD2,TRBV6-4,.,14,TRBJ2-7,CASSDMGGEYEQYF,TGTGCCAGCAGTGACATGGGGGGGGAGTACGAGCAGTACTTC
.,TRBV5-5,.,14,TRBJ2-1,CASSLNLLRDEQFF,TGTGCCAGCAGCTTGAACCTCCTTCGCGATGAGCAGTTCTTC
.,TRBV7-2,.,12,TRBJ2-4,CASSLRGNIQYF,TGTGCCAGCAGCTTACGCGGGAACATTCAGTACTTC
.,TRBV4-2,.,17,TRBJ1-5,CASSQSPAPYSNQPQHF,TGTGCCAGCAGCCAATCTCCCGCCCCATATAGCAATCAGCCCCAGCATTTT
TRBD2,TRBV7-2,.,14,TRBJ2-1,CASSPSGGRSEQFF,TGTGCCAGCAGCCCCTCGGGGGGGCGGAGTGAGCAGTTCTTC
.,TRBV7-9,.,15,TRBJ2-7,CASSLGEILSYEQYF,TGTGCCAGCAGCTTAGGGGAAATCCTCTCCTACGAGCAGTACTTC
.,TRBV19,.,15,TRBJ1-1,CASSPGTDMNTEAFF,TGTGCCAGTAGTCCTGGGACGGACATGAACACTGAAGCTTTCTTT
TRBD2,TRBV7-2,few,13,TRBJ2-1,CASGLAGYNEQFF,TGTGCCAGCGGACTAGCGGGCTACAATGAGCAGTTCTTC
TRBD1,TRBV28,.,17,TRBJ1-3,CASSRPGQGRGGNTIYF,TGTGCCAGCAGCCGACCGGGACAGGGAAGGGGTGGAAACACCATATATTTT
.,TRBV10-3,.,15,TRBJ2-7,CAISENPGPSYEQYF,TGTGCCATCAGTGAGAATCCGGGGCCCTCCTACGAGCAGTACTTC
.,TRBV15,.,14,TRBJ2-3,CATKTGLITDTQYF,TGTGCCACGAAGACCGGACTCATCACAGATACGCAGTATTTT
.,TRBV4-3,few,16,TRBJ2-3,CASSQDLTVQSDTQYF,TGCGCCAGCAGCCAAGACTTGACCGTGCAATCAGATACGCAGTATTTT
.,TRBV6-5,.,15,TRBJ2-7,CASSPRRGKPYEQYF,TGTGCCAGCAGTCCCCGCAGGGGAAAGCCCTACGAGCAGTACTTC
TRBD1,TRBV7-2,.,15,TRBJ2-7,CASSLSWDSPYEQYF,TGTGCCAGCAGCTTATCGTGGGACAGCCCCTACGAGCAGTACTTC
.,TRBV19,.,14,TRBJ2-5,CASSISPFQETQYF,TGTGCCAGTAGTATTTCACCATTCCAAGAGACCCAGTACTTC
TRBD1,TRBV5-4,.,16,TRBJ1-1,CASSFRPGGMNTEAFF,TGTGCCAGCAGCTTTCGGCCAGGGGGTATGAACACTGAAGCTTTCTTT
TRBD1,TRBV15,.,18,TRBJ1-3,CATSRDLLGGNSGNTIYF,TGTGCCACCAGCAGAGATCTATTAGGGGGCAACTCTGGAAACACCATATATTTT
.,TRBV7-6,.,13,TRBJ1-1,CASSLEDHNEAFF,TGTGCCAGCAGCTTAGAGGATCATAATGAAGCTTTCTTT
TRBD1,TRBV19,.,17,TRBJ1-5,CASSIFGQGLGNQPQHF,TGTGCCAGTAGTATTTTTGGACAGGGATTGGGCAATCAGCCCCAGCATTTT
TRBD1,TRBV6-1,few,15,TRBJ1-2,CASSTNRGTSYGYTF,TGTGCCAGCAGCACCAACAGGGGGACTTCCTATGGCTACACCTTC
.,TRBV19,.,15,TRBJ1-4,CASSVMGRGNEKLFF,TGTGCCAGTAGTGTCATGGGACGAGGAAATGAAAAACTGTTTTTT
.,TRBV12-5,.,14,TRBJ1-1,CASGLVRGGTEAFF,TGTGCTAGTGGTTTGGTACGAGGGGGCACTGAAGCTTTCTTT
.,TRBV11-3,.,14,TRBJ2-1,CASSHGRGRNEQFF,TGTGCCAGCAGCCATGGGCGGGGGCGCAATGAGCAGTTCTTC
TRBD2,TRBV7-9,.,15,TRBJ2-1,CASSLVGLAGNEQFF,TGTGCCAGCAGCTTAGTGGGACTAGCGGGCAATGAGCAGTTCTTC
TRBD1,TRBV19,.,15,TRBJ1-5,CASISGGYSNQPQHF,TGTGCCAGTATCTCAGGGGGCTATAGCAATCAGCCCCAGCATTTT
TRBD1,TRBV5-4,.,15,TRBJ2-7,CASSRRDRGPYEQYF,TGTGCCAGCAGCCGTCGTGACAGGGGCCCCTACGAGCAGTACTTC
.,TRBV7-2,once,11,TRBJ2-3,CASSLELERYF,TGTGCCAGCAGCTTAGAACTAGAGAGGTATTTT
TRBD1,TRBV2,.,14,TRBJ1-2,CASSETGTNYGYTF,TGTGCCAGCAGTGAGACAGGGACCAACTATGGCTACACCTTC
.,TRBV9,few,12,TRBJ2-3,CASSVVGDTQYF,TGTGCCAGCAGCGTAGTCGGGGATACGCAGTATTTT
.,TRBV5-1,.,12,TRBJ2-1,CASSPPGVTQFF,TGCGCCAGCAGCCCCCCAGGGGTGACCCAGTTCTTC
TRBD1,TRBV5-1,.,15,TRBJ2-5,CALPRTGRGEETQYF,TGCGCCCTTCCCCGGACAGGTCGAGGTGAAGAGACCCAGTACTTC
TRBD1,TRBV7-2,.,13,TRBJ2-3,CASSADRTDTQYF,TGTGCCAGCAGTGCGGACAGGACAGATACGCAGTATTTT
.,TRBV21-1,.,15,TRBJ1-2,CASSLKAGDPYGYTF,TGTGCCAGCAGCCTTAAAGCCGGGGACCCCTATGGCTACACCTTC
TRBD1,TRBV27,.,15,TRBJ1-2,CASSKGAEGHYGYTF,TGTGCCAGCAGTAAGGGGGCAGAAGGACACTATGGCTACACCTTC